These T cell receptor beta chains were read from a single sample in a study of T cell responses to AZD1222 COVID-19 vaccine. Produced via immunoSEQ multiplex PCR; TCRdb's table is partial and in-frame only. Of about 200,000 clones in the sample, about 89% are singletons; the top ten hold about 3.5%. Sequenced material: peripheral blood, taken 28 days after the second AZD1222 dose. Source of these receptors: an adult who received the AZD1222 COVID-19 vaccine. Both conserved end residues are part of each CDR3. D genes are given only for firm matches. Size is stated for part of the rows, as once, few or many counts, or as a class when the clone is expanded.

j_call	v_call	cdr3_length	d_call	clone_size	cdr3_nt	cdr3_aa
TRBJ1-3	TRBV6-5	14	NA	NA	TGTGCCAGCCGCGGGACTTCATCTGGAAACACCATATATTTT	CASRGTSSGNTIYF
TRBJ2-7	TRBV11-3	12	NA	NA	TGTGCCAGCAGCGAGCTATCCTACGAGCAGTACTTC	CASSELSYEQYF
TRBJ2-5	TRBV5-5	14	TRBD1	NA	TGTGCCAGCAGCCCCGGGACAGGTGCAGAGACCCAGTACTTC	CASSPGTGAETQYF
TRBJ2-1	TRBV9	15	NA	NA	TGTGCCAGCAGCGTAAGGGCATCCGGGTCTAATGAGCAGTTCTTC	CASSVRASGSNEQFF
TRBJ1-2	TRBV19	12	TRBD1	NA	TGTGCCAGTAGCAGAGGGACAGGTGGCTACACCTTC	CASSRGTGGYTF
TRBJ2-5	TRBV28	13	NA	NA	TGTGCCCCGAGGGGGAGGGCCAAAGAGACCCAGTACTTC	CAPRGRAKETQYF
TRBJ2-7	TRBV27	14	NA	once	TGTGCCAGCAGTTTGTACGGACCCACCTACGAGCAGTACTTC	CASSLYGPTYEQYF
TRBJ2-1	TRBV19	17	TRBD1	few	TGTGCCAGTAGTATAAGGACAGGGGCTAGCTCCTACAATGAGCAGTTCTTC	CASSIRTGASSYNEQFF
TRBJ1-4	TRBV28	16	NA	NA	TGTGCCAGCAGTCCCGTGCGGCGGGGGGTGAATGAAAAACTGTTTTTT	CASSPVRRGVNEKLFF
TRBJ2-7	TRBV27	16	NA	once	TGTGCCAGCAGTTTTCTCAGCGGGTCGGACTCCTACGAGCAGTACTTC	CASSFLSGSDSYEQYF
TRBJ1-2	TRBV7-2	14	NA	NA	TGTGCCAGCAGCGCACAGGGTGGGGTCTATGGCTACACCTTC	CASSAQGGVYGYTF
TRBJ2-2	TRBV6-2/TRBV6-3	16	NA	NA	TGTGCCAGCAGTAGCAACAGTTGGGGGAGTACCGGGGAGCTGTTTTTT	CASSSNSWGSTGELFF
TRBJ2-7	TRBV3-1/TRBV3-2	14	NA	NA	TGTGCCAGCAGCCAAGACGGCAGGCCCTACGAGCAGTACTTC	CASSQDGRPYEQYF
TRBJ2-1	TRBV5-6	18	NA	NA	TGTGCCAGCAGACCCGACCGACAGGCCCACGGCATCTACAATGAGCAGTTCTTC	CASRPDRQAHGIYNEQFF
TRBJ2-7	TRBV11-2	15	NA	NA	TGTGCCAGCAGCTCCATGGCAGACGCCACCTACGAGCAGTACTTC	CASSSMADATYEQYF